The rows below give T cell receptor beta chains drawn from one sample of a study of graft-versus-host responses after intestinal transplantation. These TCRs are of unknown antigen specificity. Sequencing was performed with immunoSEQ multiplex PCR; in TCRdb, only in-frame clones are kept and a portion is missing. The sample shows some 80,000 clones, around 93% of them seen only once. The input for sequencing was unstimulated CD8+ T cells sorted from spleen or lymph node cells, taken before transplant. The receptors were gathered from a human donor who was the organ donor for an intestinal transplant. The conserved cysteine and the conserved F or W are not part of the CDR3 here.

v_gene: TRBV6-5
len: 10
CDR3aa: ASGPRTGELF

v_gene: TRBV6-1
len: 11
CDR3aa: ASSEWGQYEQY

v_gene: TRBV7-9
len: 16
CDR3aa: ASSLGAGGSSYNSPLH

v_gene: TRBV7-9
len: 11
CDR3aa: ASSFQGADEQY

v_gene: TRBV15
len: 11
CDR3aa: ATSRRDNYGYT

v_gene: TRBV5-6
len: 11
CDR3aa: ASSSNRGQSLH

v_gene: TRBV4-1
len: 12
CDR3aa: ASTLGRGSYEQY

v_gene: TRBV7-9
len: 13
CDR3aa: ASSEDGSSYNEQF

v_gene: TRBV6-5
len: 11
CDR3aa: ASSYGEATEAF

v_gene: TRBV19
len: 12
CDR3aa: ASKNPETLYGYT

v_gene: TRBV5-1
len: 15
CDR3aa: ASSLGPSGGAIDEQF

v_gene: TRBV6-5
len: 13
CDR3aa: ASSGAGTLKETQY

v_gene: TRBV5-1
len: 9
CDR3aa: ASSFGDEQF

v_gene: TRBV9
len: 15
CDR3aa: ASSPPGGGYSGLEQY

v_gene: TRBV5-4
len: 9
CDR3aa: ASSFYNEQF